The present T cell receptor beta chain was sequenced within a study of blood T cell repertoires in COVID-19. Across the whole study: PBMCs, B-cell-depleted T cells, or T cells provided the cDNA or gDNA that made up the material.

Germline V gene data show CDR1 as LNHDA and CDR2 as SQIVND (reference sequence). V lost 5 bases to trimming and J lost 0 bases, with 16 bases between them. The CDR3 is 16 residues long. Original methodology: It was from reference gene primer amplification that nucleated cell counts were estimated. TCRdb's copy holds only in-frame clones and misses some; the assay was immunoSEQ multiplex PCR. V, J and clone size reflect that table, while D and trimming were determined from the DNA. The table has hundreds of thousands of clones, over 75% seen once. The chain couples TRBV19 to TRBJ1-1, with TRBD1 as a possible D gene (6 bases). The clonotype was recovered from a human donor in a cohort sampled during active COVID-19. The sequenced sample consisted of peripheral blood. The CDR3 DNA is TGTGCCAGTAGTCGGGGATTACAGGGAATGAACACTGAAGCTTTCTTT. Its translation: CASSRGLQGMNTEAFF.